This T cell receptor (beta chain) was sequenced during a study of CD8 T cells in ankylosing spondylitis. Details on this clonotype: Its cognate antigen is unknown.

Study-level results: In synovial fluid and blood from reactive arthritis, some motif variants were previously reported. CD8+ disease-linked clones were present at relatively low frequencies in blood.

This CDR3 has 15 amino acids. After removal of 4 bases from V and 4 bases from J, the junction contained 5 bases not matched to a gene. In germline, CDR1 is DFQATT, CDR2 SNEGSKA (reference sequence). Quantitative 5'-RACE with molecular barcodes produced the TCR beta libraries. TCRdb passed the 5' RACE reads through MiXCR, listing each CDR3 protein once. Of approximately 250,000 distinct CDR3 sequences in the sample, more than 20% were seen once. This rearrangement joins TRBV20-1 to TRBJ2-3, with 13 bases fitting TRBD2. The receptor was isolated from a male donor with ankylosing spondylitis or in good health (not recorded which). Sequences were obtained from blood, either unsorted or a sorted T cell fraction (not recorded which). CDR3 sequence: CSATRLAGGADTQYF. CDR3 DNA: TGCAGTGCTACGAGACTAGCGGGGGGTGCAGATACGCAGTATTTT.